This T cell receptor (beta chain) appears in the sequencing data of a study of cytomegalovirus exposure and HLA in healthy donors. The overall study: Unique TCR beta sequences numbering approximately 100 million came from around 180 million T cells in an earlier analysis. Overall study findings and caveats: HLA-A and HLA-B allele assignments for most subjects were reportedly predicted accurately using TCR beta sequences.

Germline assignment: CDR1 SGHDT and CDR2 YYEEEE. V dropped 4 bases and J dropped 4 bases, with 18 bases sitting between them. CDR3 size: 15 residues. 60 Vbeta and 13 Jbeta primers were used in PCR. Profiled with immunoSEQ multiplex PCR; TCRdb holds only in-frame clones, not every one. The data show a few hundred thousand clones, about 80% seen once. Concerning this clone itself: Its antigen is unknown.

V is TRBV5-6 and J is TRBJ2-7; D perhaps matches TRBD1 (6 bases). The TCR was taken from a man younger than 30 in good health and CMV-seronegative. The sequenced material came from PBMCs. The CDR3 region is CASSLPRAGEYEQYF. CDR3 nucleotide sequence: TGTGCCAGCAGCCTCCCCAGGGCAGGGGAATACGAGCAGTACTTC. Supplemented by reference TRBV5-6 and TRBJ2-7, the full variable domain reads DAGVTQSPTHLIKTRGQQVTLRCSPKSGHDTVSWYQQALGQGPQFIFQYYEEEERQRGNFPDRFSGHQFPNYSSELNVNALLLGDSALYLCASSLPRAGEYEQYFGPGTRLTVT.